This T cell receptor beta chain originates from a study of blood T cells in healthy people across ages. Study information: Capture via template switching afforded approximately one barcoded beta molecule per two T cells.

This clonotype was seen a few times. Individuals who donated were healthy Caucasians from Russia aged roughly 6 to 95. No fewer than 7 million PBMCs went into each sample. With a J-beta primer mix and a sample-barcoded 5' primer, a second PCR ran about 7 to 11 cycles. Using its own MiXCR run on the 5' RACE reads, TCRdb lists one record per CDR3 protein. Of 600,000 or so distinct CDR3 sequences listed, under 25% are singletons. The sequencing sample was made of blood. The sequence was obtained from a man aged 65 to 79 in good health.

The CDR3 coding sequence is TGCAGTGTTGGGGGCGCGCCTGAAGCTTTCTTT. It encodes CSVGGAPEAFF. The chain joins TRBV20-1 to TRBJ1-1, with a possible D match to TRBD1 (6 bases). The length of the CDR3 is 11 residues. Germline CDR1 DFQATT, CDR2 SNEGSKA (reference sequence). V was trimmed by 7 bases and J by 6 bases, leaving 12 bases between them.